These 12 T cell receptor beta chains came from one sample sequenced in a study of T cells expressing NK-cell markers. One entry per CDR3 protein, without DNA, is what TCRdb gives after re-calling the 5' RACE reads. The sample's table shows about 400,000 distinct CDR3 sequences. Sample: blood T cells: a sorted CD56 or NKG2C T cell subset, CD4+ or CD8+ T cells, or bulk PBMC T cells (not recorded which). Receptors originate from a woman in her forties or fifties in good health.

The chain links TRBV7-2 to TRBJ2-2; TCRdb's D gene call, TRBD2, goes unchecked for lack of DNA. The CDR3 has 16 residues. The germline V gene has CDR1 SGHTA and CDR2 FQGNSA. CDR3 sequence: CASSPAAGPIFGELFF.

The chain carries TRBV12-3 or TRBV12-4 and TRBJ2-2; lacking DNA, the TRBD2 call made by TCRdb goes unchecked. CDR3 length: 15 residues. The chain's CDR3 is CASSRLAGGTGELFF.

The chain joins TRBV20-1 to TRBJ2-1; checking the TCRdb D call of TRBD2 is not possible without DNA. Germline CDR1 reads DFQATT; CDR2 reads SNEGSKA (reference sequence). CDR3 length: 21 residues. The CDR3 spells CSALQYRSGRPTIHSYNEQFF.

J is TRBJ2-7 and V is TRBV20-1; the D gene TCRdb calls, TRBD1, cannot be checked with no DNA. The CDR3 spans 16 residues. CDR1 and CDR2 (germline): DFQATT, SNEGSKA (reference sequence). CDR3 protein: CSASSSGRGEAYEQYF.

This chain joins TRBV9 and TRBJ2-1; lacking DNA, the TRBD1 call made by TCRdb goes unchecked. The CDR3 has 20 amino acids. From germline, CDR1 is SGDLS and CDR2 YYNGEE. CDR3 protein: CASSPTGTTKAVSSYNEQFF.

The chain links TRBV7-9 to TRBJ1-4; TCRdb's D call of TRBD1 is untestable without DNA. Germline assignment: CDR1 SEHNR and CDR2 FQNEAQ (reference sequence). The CDR3 loop spans 15 amino acids. CDR3 sequence reads: CASSPGAGGNEKLFF.

The chain links TRBV27 to TRBJ2-7. The germline V gene has CDR1 MNHEY and CDR2 SMNVEV (reference sequence). There are 14 residues in the CDR3. This CDR3 is CASSFGRNHYEQYF.

V gene TRBV4-1 combines with J gene TRBJ1-6; there is no DNA to check the TCRdb D call of TRBD1. The V gene's germline CDR1 is MGHRA and CDR2 YSYEKL. CDR3 size: 15 residues. CDR3 sequence reads: CASSQEGDGNSPLHF.

The chain combines TRBV29-1 with TRBJ2-7; the D call of TRBD2 rests on TCRdb alone, since no DNA is present to check it. Per the germline V gene, CDR1 is SQVTM and CDR2 is ANQGSEA. The CDR3 has 15 residues. The CDR3 is CSVIAGTPSSYEQYF.

The chain recombines TRBV27 with TRBJ2-6; no DNA is available, so the TRBD1 call from TCRdb remains unchecked. Germline V gives CDR1 MNHEY, CDR2 SMNVEV (reference sequence). The CDR3 is 16 amino acids. The CDR3 sequence is CASRYQGGSGANVLTF.

V and J are TRBV5-1 and TRBJ2-4; TCRdb's D call, TRBD1, is unchecked because there is no DNA. The CDR3 has 12 amino acids. Germline CDR1 is SGHRS and CDR2 is YFSETQ. CDR3 residues: CASSYDRGVQYF.

This rearrangement joins TRBV20-1 to TRBJ2-2; TCRdb returns TRBD1, unconfirmable since there is no DNA. This CDR3 has 16 residues. Germline CDR1 and CDR2: DFQATT and SNEGSKA (reference sequence). CDR3 region: CSAREGTGANTGELFF.